This is a list of T cell receptor beta chains from one sample in a study of shared clonotypes between healthy human individuals. Method: immunoSEQ multiplex PCR; TCRdb's copy keeps in-frame clones and lacks some. The sample has some 2,500,000 clones; around 93% are singletons. The sequencing sample was made of naive CD4+ T cells from PBMCs. All receptors derive from a man aged 18 to 35 in good health. Some clones in this sample may be carry-over from other donors' samples. CDR3s leave out the opening cysteine and the closing phenylalanine or tryptophan. The D gene is left open where the match is weak.

j_call d_call v_call cdr3_aa
TRBJ2-7 . TRBV28 ASSLSPGSSYEQY
TRBJ2-2 . TRBV7-3 ASSFRDRYTGELF
TRBJ1-4 TRBD1 TRBV5-4 ASSLDRGREKLF
TRBJ1-5 . TRBV30 AWTGVNSNQPQH
TRBJ2-2 TRBD1 TRBV6-5 ASGVRGYTGELF
TRBJ2-2 . TRBV4-3 ASNPRHGTGELF
TRBJ2-5 . TRBV9 ASSPTSLETQY
TRBJ1-3 TRBD1 TRBV5-1 ASSGTGISSGNTIY
TRBJ2-2 . TRBV28 ASSLPTETGELF
TRBJ1-6 . TRBV28 ASSPHRGQLNSPLH
TRBJ1-5 . TRBV19 ASRSGLGRPQH
TRBJ2-3 TRBD2 TRBV28 QPGRAVDTQY
TRBJ2-3 TRBD1 TRBV27 ASSSLGQGPLGPH
TRBJ2-1 . TRBV25-1 ASSEGTAYNEQF
TRBJ2-1 TRBD2 TRBV30 AWSQRLAGGNEQF
TRBJ2-1 . TRBV29-1 SVGGLDYNEQF
TRBJ2-5 . TRBV5-6 ASSLRRRGETQY
TRBJ2-5 . TRBV7-2 ASSLARGQETQY
TRBJ1-1 . TRBV9 ASSEAPGGEAF
TRBJ1-1 . TRBV27 ASSPWLGHRMNTEAF
TRBJ2-2 TRBD2 TRBV7-2 ASSLGLGGLAIGELF
TRBJ1-5 . TRBV7-2 ASSFRQDQPQH
TRBJ1-1 . TRBV2 ASRYTGYTEAF
TRBJ2-2 . TRBV28 ASSRGAGTGELF
TRBJ2-5 . TRBV20-1 SASGMETQY
TRBJ2-2 TRBD1 TRBV27 ASSLSGVMDRPNTGELF
TRBJ2-3 TRBD1 TRBV28 ASNLPGQGTDTQY
TRBJ2-6 TRBD1 TRBV28 ASEGQGKSGANVLT
TRBJ2-7 . TRBV28 ASSRRAYEQY
TRBJ2-1 TRBD2 TRBV28 ASTPPAGEYNEQF
TRBJ2-1 TRBD2 TRBV5-5 ASRSGTSGRNEQF
TRBJ1-2 . TRBV19 ASSTKDRYGYT
TRBJ1-2 TRBD1 TRBV7-9 ASSLTGANYGYT
TRBJ1-1 . TRBV7-9 ASSLVFMNTEAF
TRBJ1-5 TRBD1 TRBV28 ASDVRGPGNQPQH
TRBJ2-5 . TRBV28 ATRLGGGETQY
TRBJ2-2 . TRBV5-4 ASSPGQRGTGELF
TRBJ1-5 . TRBV2 ASSEGLGQDQPQH
TRBJ2-7 . TRBV27 ASSARGVSYEQY
TRBJ2-1 . TRBV29-1 SVEVRNEQF
TRBJ1-1 TRBD1 TRBV9 ASSVEPGGLNTEAF
TRBJ2-5 TRBD1 TRBV28 ASSLLSRQGGTQY
TRBJ2-1 TRBD2 TRBV28 ASTRAGGSAYNEQF
TRBJ1-4 . TRBV7-9 ASSLAQGGEKLF
TRBJ2-6 . TRBV9 ASSVVGAGVNVLT
TRBJ1-2 TRBD1 TRBV4-3 ASSQDNVRGVRGYT
TRBJ2-7 . TRBV28 ASITGPYEQY
TRBJ2-7 TRBD1 TRBV2 ASSAGTGSYEQY
TRBJ1-5 . TRBV28 ASSFADQPQH
TRBJ1-1 . TRBV6-6 ASSPPGGANAEAF
TRBJ2-3 . TRBV9 ASSVGPQGTDTQY
TRBJ2-7 . TRBV27 ATGLSSYEQY
TRBJ2-3 . TRBV28 ASSLGTGIDTQY
TRBJ2-7 . TRBV21-1 ASSKRAARRTWSYEQY
TRBJ2-3 TRBD1 TRBV12-5 ASGLVLRQGKDTQY
TRBJ1-1 . TRBV2 ASQWNTEAF